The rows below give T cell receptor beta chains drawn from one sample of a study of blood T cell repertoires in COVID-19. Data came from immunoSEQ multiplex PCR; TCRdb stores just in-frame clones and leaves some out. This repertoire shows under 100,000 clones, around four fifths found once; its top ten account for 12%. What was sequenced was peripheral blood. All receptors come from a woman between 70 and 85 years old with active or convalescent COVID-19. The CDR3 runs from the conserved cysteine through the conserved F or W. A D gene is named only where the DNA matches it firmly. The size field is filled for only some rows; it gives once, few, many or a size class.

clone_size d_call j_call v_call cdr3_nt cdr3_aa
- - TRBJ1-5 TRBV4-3 TGCGCCAGCAGCCAGGGGGCGTCTCAGCCCCAGCATTTT CASSQGASQPQHF
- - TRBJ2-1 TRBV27 TGTGCCAGCAGCTATAGCATCGTTGGGTCGCAGTTCTTC CASSYSIVGSQFF
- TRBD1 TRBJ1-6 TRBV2 TGTGCCAGCAGTCCCGGGACAGACCATTCACCCCTCCACTTT CASSPGTDHSPLHF
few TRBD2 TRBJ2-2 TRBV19 TGTGCCAGTAGTATGGGGACTAGCGCGGCCGGGGAGCTGTTTTTT CASSMGTSAAGELFF
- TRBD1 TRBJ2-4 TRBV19 TGTGCCAGTAGTTACGGACAGGGCCTCGCCAAAAACATTCAGTACTTC CASSYGQGLAKNIQYF
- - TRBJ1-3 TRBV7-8 TGTGCCAGCAGCGGGAGGGCTTGGGGAAACACCATATATTTT CASSGRAWGNTIYF
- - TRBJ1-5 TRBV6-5 TGTGCCAGCAGCGGGGGGGCAGGCAATCAGCCCCAGCATTTT CASSGGAGNQPQHF
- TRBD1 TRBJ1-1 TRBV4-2 TGTGCCAGCAGCCAAGAGCAGGGGGCGATGGCTGAAGCTTTCTTT CASSQEQGAMAEAFF
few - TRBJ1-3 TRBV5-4 TGTGCCAGCAGCCCCGGGGGGTATAGAAACACCATATATTTT CASSPGGYRNTIYF
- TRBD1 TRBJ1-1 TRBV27 TGTGCCAGCAGTTTAAGAGAGGGACAGAAAGCTTTCTTT CASSLREGQKAFF
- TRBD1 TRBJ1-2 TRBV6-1 TGTGCCAGCAGTTGGGGGACAGGGGGCGGCTATGGCTACACCTTC CASSWGTGGGYGYTF
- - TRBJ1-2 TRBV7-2 TGTGCCAGCAGCCCCCGACAGGCTGGTGGCGATGGCTACACCTTC CASSPRQAGGDGYTF
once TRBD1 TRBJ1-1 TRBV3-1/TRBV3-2 TGTGCCAGCAGCCTGAAACAGGGGGCGGCTTTCTTT CASSLKQGAAFF
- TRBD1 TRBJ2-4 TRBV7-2 TGTGCCAGCAGCTTACCGGGGACAGGGGGCATTCAGTACTTC CASSLPGTGGIQYF
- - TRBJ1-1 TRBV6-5 TGTGCCAGCAGGATGGACAGCGACACTGAAGCTTTCTTT CASRMDSDTEAFF
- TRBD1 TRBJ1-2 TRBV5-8 TGTGCCAGCAGCTTTGGACAGGGCGTCTATGGCTACACCTTC CASSFGQGVYGYTF
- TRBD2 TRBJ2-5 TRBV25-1 TGTGCCAGCAGTGAATTGGGGTCGGCGGGGGGGCACGAGACCCAGTACTTC CASSELGSAGGHETQYF
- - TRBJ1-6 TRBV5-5 TGTGCCAGCACCCTCGGGACAACTAATAATTCACCCCTCCACTTT CASTLGTTNNSPLHF
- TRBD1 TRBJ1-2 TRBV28 TGTGCCAGCAGCTCCCTCGGGACAGAAAAGAGCTATGGCTACACCTTC CASSSLGTEKSYGYTF
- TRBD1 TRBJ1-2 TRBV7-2 TGTGCCAGCAGCTTAGGAGGATCTGGCAGGGGGCATGGCTACACCTTC CASSLGGSGRGHGYTF
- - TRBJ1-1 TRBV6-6 TGTGCCAGCAGTTACCCTCACCCCGGTGCGGCTACTGAAGCTTTCTTT CASSYPHPGAATEAFF
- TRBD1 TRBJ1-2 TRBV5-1 TGCGCCAGCAGCCAGGGACAGGATTGGGGCTACACCTTC CASSQGQDWGYTF
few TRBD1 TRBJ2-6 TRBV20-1 TGCAGTGCTAGTAGGGACAGTGGATTCTCTGGGGCCAACGTCCTGACTTTC CSASRDSGFSGANVLTF
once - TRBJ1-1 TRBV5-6 TGTGCCAGCAGCTTGGGGACAGCAAACACTGAAGCTTTCTTT CASSLGTANTEAFF
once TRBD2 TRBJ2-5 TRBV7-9 TGTGCCAGCAGCTTAGGCGTTGCGGGAGGGGAGACCCAGTACTTC CASSLGVAGGETQYF
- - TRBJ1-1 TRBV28 TGTGCCAGCAGTTTATCTTCGGACACTGAAGCTTTCTTT CASSLSSDTEAFF
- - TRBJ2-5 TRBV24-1 TGTGCCACCAGTGACCAAGGGGGACACCAAGAGACCCAGTACTTC CATSDQGGHQETQYF
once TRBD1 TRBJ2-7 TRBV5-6 TGTGCCAGCAGCCCCGCCGGGACAGAAGCCTACGAGCAGTACTTC CASSPAGTEAYEQYF
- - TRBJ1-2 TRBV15 TGTGCCACCAGCAGAGCTACGAACTATGGCTACACCTTC CATSRATNYGYTF
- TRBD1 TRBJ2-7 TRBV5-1 TGCGCCAGCAGCTTAGGGACAGGGAACTACGAGCAGTACTTC CASSLGTGNYEQYF
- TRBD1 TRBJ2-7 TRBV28 TGTGCCAGCAGTTCGGGGACAGGGCCTCCCTACGAGCAGTACTTC CASSSGTGPPYEQYF
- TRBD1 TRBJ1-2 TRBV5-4 TGTGCCAGCAGCTCCGGGACAGCAGATGGCTACACCTTC CASSSGTADGYTF
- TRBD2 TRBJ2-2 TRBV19 TGTGCCAGTCACCGGGGGGGTAACACCGGGGAGCTGTTTTTT CASHRGGNTGELFF
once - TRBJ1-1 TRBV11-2 TGTGCCAGCAGCCCTTTGGTGGGGCGAATGGGGGCTTTCTTT CASSPLVGRMGAFF
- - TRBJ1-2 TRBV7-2 TGTGCCAGCAGCACCGACAGGAACTATGGCTACACCTTC CASSTDRNYGYTF
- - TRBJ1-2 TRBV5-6 TGTGCCAGCAGCTCCCCCTTGACAGACAACTATGGCTACACCTTC CASSSPLTDNYGYTF
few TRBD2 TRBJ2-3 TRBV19 TGTGCCAGTAGGAGACTAGCGACGACAGATACGCAGTATTTT CASRRLATTDTQYF
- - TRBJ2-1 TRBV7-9 TGTGCCAGCAGCTCCGGGACTTACAATGAGCAGTTCTTC CASSSGTYNEQFF
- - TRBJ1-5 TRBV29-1 TGCAGCGTTAGCGAGACAGGCCACAATCAGCCCCAGCATTTT CSVSETGHNQPQHF
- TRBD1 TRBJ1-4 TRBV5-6 TGTGCCAGCAGCTTGGGACAGGGTGTTGAAAAACTGTTTTTT CASSLGQGVEKLFF
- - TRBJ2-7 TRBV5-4 TGTGCCAGCAGCTTGTTTGGAGGGGTCTACGAGCAGTACTTC CASSLFGGVYEQYF
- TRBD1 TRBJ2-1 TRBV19 TGTGCCAGTAGTATTAAACAGGGGGTTAGGGAGCAGTTCTTC CASSIKQGVREQFF
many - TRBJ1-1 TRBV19 TGTGCCAGTCTCCCCTCCGAGGGCACTGAAGCTTTCTTT CASLPSEGTEAFF
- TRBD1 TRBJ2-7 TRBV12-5 TGTGCTACCCCCGGGACAGGGTCCCCCTACGAGCAGTACTTC CATPGTGSPYEQYF
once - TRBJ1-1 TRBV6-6 TGTGCCAGCAGTTACTCCGGGGGGACTGAAGCTTTCTTT CASSYSGGTEAFF
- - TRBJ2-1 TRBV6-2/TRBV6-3 TGTGCCAGCAGTTACCCAGGAAGATACAATGAGCAGTTCTTC CASSYPGRYNEQFF
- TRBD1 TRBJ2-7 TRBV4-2 TGTGCCAGCAGCCAAGAATGGACAGGGGGCGACGAGCAGTACTTC CASSQEWTGGDEQYF
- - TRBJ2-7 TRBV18 TGTGCCAGCTCACCAAGGACACAGGCCTACGAGCAGTACTTC CASSPRTQAYEQYF
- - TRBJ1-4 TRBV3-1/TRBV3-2 TGTGCCAGCAGCCAGGCATACACTGGGGGGGGTGAGCTGTTTTTT CASSQAYTGGGELFF
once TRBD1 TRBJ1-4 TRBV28 TGTGCCAGCAGTCGACAGGGAGCAAGTGAAAAACTGTTTTTT CASSRQGASEKLFF